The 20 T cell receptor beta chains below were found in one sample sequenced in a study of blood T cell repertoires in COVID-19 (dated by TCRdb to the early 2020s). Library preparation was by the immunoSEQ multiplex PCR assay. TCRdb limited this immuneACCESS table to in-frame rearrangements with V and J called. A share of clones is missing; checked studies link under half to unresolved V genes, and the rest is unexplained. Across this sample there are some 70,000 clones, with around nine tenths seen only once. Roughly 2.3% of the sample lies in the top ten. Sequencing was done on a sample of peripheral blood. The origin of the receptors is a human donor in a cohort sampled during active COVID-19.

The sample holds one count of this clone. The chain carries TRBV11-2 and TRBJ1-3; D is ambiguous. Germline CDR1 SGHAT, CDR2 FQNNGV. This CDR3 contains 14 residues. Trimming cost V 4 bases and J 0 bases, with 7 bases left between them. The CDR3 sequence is CASSYEGSGNTIYF. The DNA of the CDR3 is TGTGCCAGCAGCTATGAGGGCTCTGGAAACACCATATATTTT. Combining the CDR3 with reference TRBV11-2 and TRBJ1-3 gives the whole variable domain EAGVAQSPRYKIIEKRQSVAFWCNPISGHATLYWYQQILGQGPKLLIQFQNNGVVDDSQLPKDRFSAERLKGVDSTLKIQPAKLEDSAVYLCASSYEGSGNTIYFGEGSWLTVV.

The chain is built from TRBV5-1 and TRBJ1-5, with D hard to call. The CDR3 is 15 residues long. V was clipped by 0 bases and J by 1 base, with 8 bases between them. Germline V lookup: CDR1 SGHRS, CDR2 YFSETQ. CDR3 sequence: CASSLEGGSNQPQHF. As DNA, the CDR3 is TGCGCCAGCAGCTTGGAGGGAGGCAGCAATCAGCCCCAGCATTTT.

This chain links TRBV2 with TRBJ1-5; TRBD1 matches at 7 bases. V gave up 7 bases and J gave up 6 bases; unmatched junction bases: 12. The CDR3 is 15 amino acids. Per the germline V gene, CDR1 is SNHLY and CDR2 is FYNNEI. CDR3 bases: TGTGCCAGCATTAGGGACAGTCTGGGTGGTCAGCCCCAGCATTTT. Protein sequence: CASIRDSLGGQPQHF.

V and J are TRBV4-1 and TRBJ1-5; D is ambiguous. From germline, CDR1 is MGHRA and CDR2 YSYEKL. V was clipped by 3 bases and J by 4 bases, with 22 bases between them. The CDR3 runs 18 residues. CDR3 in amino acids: CASSHILVGGLSNQPQHF. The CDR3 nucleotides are TGCGCCAGCAGCCACATTTTAGTCGGTGGTCTTAGTAATCAGCCCCAGCATTTT.

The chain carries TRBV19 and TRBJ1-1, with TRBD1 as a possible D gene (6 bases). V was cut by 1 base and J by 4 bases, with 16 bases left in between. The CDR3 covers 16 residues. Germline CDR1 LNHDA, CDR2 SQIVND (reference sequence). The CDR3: CASSIAWGGRGTEAFF. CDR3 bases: TGTGCCAGTAGTATAGCGTGGGGGGGCAGGGGCACTGAAGCTTTCTTT. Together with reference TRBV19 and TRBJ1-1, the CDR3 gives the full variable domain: DGGITQSPKYLFRKEGQNVTLSCEQNLNHDAMYWYRQDPGQGLRLIYYSQIVNDFQKGDIAEGYSVSREKKESFPLTVTSAQKNPTAFYLCASSIAWGGRGTEAFFGQGTRLTVV.

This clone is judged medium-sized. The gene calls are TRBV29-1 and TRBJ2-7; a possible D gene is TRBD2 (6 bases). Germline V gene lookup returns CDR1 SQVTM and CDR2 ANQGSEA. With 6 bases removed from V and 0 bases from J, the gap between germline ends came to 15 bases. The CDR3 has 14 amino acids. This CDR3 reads CSVLSGLGSYEQYF. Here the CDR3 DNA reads TGCAGCGTACTTAGCGGTCTCGGCTCCTACGAGCAGTACTTC.

The CDR3 nucleotides read TGTGCCAGCAGAGAGGCAGGGGGCACTGGAAACACCATATATTTT. Amino acid sequence: CASREAGGTGNTIYF. This chain joins TRBV6-5 and TRBJ1-3; 8 nucleotides match TRBD1. The V and J ends lost 6 bases and 2 bases, in that order; junction bases with no gene match: 6. Germline CDR1 is MNHEY and CDR2 is SVGAGI. The CDR3 runs 15 residues.

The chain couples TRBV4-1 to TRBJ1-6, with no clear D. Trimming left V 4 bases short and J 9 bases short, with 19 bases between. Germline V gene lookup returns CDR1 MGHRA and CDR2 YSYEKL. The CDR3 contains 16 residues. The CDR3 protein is CASSPILMAAGSPLHF. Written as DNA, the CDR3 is TGCGCCAGCAGCCCCATCCTTATGGCCGCAGGTTCACCCCTCCACTTT.

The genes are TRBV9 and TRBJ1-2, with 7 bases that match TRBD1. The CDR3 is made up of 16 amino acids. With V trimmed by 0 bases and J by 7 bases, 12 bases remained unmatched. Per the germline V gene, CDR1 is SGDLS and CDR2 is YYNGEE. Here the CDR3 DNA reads TGTGCCAGCAGCGTAGCCCCCACAGGGGCTACTGCTGGCTACACCTTC. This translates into CASSVAPTGATAGYTF.

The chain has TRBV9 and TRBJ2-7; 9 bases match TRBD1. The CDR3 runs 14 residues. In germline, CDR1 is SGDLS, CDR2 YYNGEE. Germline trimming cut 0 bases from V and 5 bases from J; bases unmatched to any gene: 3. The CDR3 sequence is CASSVGQGVNEQYF. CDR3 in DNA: TGTGCCAGCAGCGTAGGACAGGGGGTAAACGAGCAGTACTTC. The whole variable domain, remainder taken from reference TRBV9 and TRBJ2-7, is DSGVTQTPKHLITATGQRVTLRCSPRSGDLSVYWYQQSLDQGLQFLIQYYNGEERAKGNILERFSAQQFPDLHSELNLSSLELGDSALYFCASSVGQGVNEQYFGPGTRLTVT.

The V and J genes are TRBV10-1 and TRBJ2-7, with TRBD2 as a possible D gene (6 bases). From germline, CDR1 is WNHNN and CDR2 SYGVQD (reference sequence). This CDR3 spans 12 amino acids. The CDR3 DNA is TGCGCAGAGGAGGGTTTCACCTACGAGCAGTACTTC. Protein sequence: CAEEGFTYEQYF.

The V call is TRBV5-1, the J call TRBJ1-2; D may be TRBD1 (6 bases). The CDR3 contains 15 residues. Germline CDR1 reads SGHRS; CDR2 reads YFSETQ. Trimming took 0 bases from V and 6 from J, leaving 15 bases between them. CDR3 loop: CASSLGGSTGNGYTF. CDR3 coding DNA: TGCGCCAGCAGCTTGGGGGGGTCAACAGGGAATGGCTACACCTTC.

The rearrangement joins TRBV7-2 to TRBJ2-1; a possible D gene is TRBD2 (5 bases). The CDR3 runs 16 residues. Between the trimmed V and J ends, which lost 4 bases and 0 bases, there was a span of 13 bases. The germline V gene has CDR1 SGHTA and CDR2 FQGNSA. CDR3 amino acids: CASSSGLYSSYNEQFF. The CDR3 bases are TGTGCCAGCAGCTCAGGACTCTATAGCTCCTACAATGAGCAGTTCTTC. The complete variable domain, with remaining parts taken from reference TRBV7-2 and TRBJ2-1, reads GAGVSQSPSNKVTEKGKDVELRCDPISGHTALYWYRQSLGQGLEFLIYFQGNSAPDKSGLPSDRFSAERTGGSVSTLTIQRTQQEDSAVYLCASSSGLYSSYNEQFFGPGTRLTVL.

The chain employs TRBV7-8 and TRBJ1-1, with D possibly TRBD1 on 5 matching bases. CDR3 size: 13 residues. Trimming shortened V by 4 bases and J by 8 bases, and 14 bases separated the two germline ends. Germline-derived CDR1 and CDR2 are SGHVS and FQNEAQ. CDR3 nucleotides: TGTGCCAGCAGCTACGTACAGGCTTCCGAAGCTTTCTTT. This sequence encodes CASSYVQASEAFF.

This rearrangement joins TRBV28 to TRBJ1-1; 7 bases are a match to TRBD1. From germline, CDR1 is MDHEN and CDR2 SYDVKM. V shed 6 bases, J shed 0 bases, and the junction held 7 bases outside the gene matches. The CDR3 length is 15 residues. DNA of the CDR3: TGTGCCAGCAGGGAAACAGGGGCCATGAACACTGAAGCTTTCTTT. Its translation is CASRETGAMNTEAFF.

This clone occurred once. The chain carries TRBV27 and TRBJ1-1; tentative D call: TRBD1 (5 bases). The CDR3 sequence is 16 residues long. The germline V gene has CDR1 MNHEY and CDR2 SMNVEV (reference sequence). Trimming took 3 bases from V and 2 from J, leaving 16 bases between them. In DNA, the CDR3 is TGTGCCAGCAGTTTCCCCCAGACAGTGTCCAACACTGAAGCTTTCTTT. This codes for CASSFPQTVSNTEAFF.

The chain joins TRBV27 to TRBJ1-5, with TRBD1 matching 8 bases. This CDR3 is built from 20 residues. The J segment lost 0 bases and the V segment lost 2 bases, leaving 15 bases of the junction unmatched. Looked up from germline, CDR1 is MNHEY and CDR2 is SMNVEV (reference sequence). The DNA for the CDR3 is TGTGCCAGCAGTTTAGTTAAGGACAGGGAATCCCTTTATAGCAATCAGCCCCAGCATTTT. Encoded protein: CASSLVKDRESLYSNQPQHF.

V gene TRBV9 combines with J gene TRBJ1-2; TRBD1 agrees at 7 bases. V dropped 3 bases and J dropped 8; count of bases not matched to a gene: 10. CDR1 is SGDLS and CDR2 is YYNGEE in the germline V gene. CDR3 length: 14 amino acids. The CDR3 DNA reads TGTGCCAGCAGCGCGACCGGGACAGCCCAAGGCTACACCTTC. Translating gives CASSATGTAQGYTF.

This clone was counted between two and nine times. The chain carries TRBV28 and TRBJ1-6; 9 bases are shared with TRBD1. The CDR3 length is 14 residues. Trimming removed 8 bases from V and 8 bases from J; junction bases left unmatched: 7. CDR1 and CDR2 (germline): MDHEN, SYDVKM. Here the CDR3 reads CASGPGQGYSPLHF. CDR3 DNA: TGTGCCAGCGGCCCGGGACAGGGTTATTCACCCCTCCACTTT.

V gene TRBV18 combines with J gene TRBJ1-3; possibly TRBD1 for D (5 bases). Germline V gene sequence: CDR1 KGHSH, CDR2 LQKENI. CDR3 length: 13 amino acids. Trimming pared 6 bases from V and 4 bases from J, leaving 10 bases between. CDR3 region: CASSPTEGNTIYF. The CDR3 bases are TGTGCCAGCTCGCCGACAGAGGGAAACACCATATATTTT.